The 11 T cell receptor beta chains below come from one sample, sequenced in a study of T cells in Graves' hyperthyroidism and ophthalmopathy. The source material, RNA transcripts, was used to amplify TCR beta CDR3 regions. Carried out on the TCR CDR3, a first-round RT-PCR used the HTBI primer set. TCRdb recomputed calls from the multiplex PCR reads with MiXCR, one row per CDR3 protein. Of hundreds of thousands of distinct CDR3 sequences in the sample, under 15% are singletons; the top ten hold under 15%. The specimen sequenced was blood. The source is a man aged 18-30 years with Graves' ophthalmopathy.

V and J are TRBV29-1 and TRBJ1-1; unclear D gene. V lost 3 bases to trimming and J lost 2 bases, with 13 bases between them. The germline CDR1 and CDR2 sequences are SQVTM and ANQGSEA. The length of the CDR3 is 14 residues. CDR3: CSVEPTGFNTEAFF. Here the CDR3 DNA reads TGCAGCGTTGAGCCCACCGGATTCAACACTGAAGCTTTCTTT.

This clonotype was recorded at least ten times. The chain links TRBV20-1 to TRBJ2-1, with TRBD2 identical over 8 bases. The CDR3 extends over 13 amino acids. V dropped 6 bases and J dropped 6; count of bases not matched to a gene: 7. Germline values: CDR1 DFQATT, CDR2 SNEGSKA (reference sequence). The CDR3 region has the DNA TGCAGTGCCGACAGCGGGAGCACCAATGAGCAGTTCTTC. Translated: CSADSGSTNEQFF.

This chain connects TRBV29-1 to TRBJ2-7, with D unclear. CDR3 length equals 12 residues. V was clipped by 3 bases and J by 9 bases, with 15 bases between them. Per germline, CDR1 SQVTM and CDR2 ANQGSEA. This chain's CDR3 is CSVDDSASGQYF. The CDR3 DNA is TGCAGCGTTGATGACTCGGCCTCCGGGCAGTACTTC.

This clonotype was detected many times. This sequence joins TRBV30 and TRBJ2-1; D gene unclear. Germline CDR1 is GTSNPN and CDR2 is SVGIG (reference sequence). This CDR3 spans 16 amino acids. V lost 4 bases to trimming and J lost 0 bases, with 16 bases between them. CDR3 protein: CAWNGPEKSSYNEQFF. CDR3 in DNA: TGTGCCTGGAATGGTCCAGAAAAGAGCTCCTACAATGAGCAGTTCTTC.

This clonotype was detected ten times or more. The chain has TRBV20-1 and TRBJ2-7; 10 bases line up with TRBD2. V dropped 4 bases and J dropped 0; count of bases not matched to a gene: 3. Germline V gene sequence: CDR1 DFQATT, CDR2 SNEGSKA (reference sequence). This CDR3 contains 14 residues. The CDR3 bases are TGCAGTGCTACCTCTAGCGGGAGCTCCTACGAGCAGTACTTC. It is translated as CSATSSGSSYEQYF.

This clonotype came up many times. This chain links TRBV12-3 or TRBV12-4 with TRBJ1-2, with a possible D match to TRBD1 (5 bases). This CDR3 region has 13 residues. V was shortened by 1 base and J by 8 bases, with 11 bases between the two germline ends. This chain's CDR3 is CASSLVGDGGYTF. The CDR3 DNA reads TGTGCCAGCAGTTTAGTAGGGGACGGCGGCTACACCTTC.

This clonotype showed up many times. The J gene is TRBJ1-1, the V gene TRBV2, with 7 bases fitting TRBD1. This CDR3 spans 17 amino acids. Germline lookup yields CDR1 SNHLY and CDR2 FYNNEI. The ends lost 2 bases at V and 0 bases at J; junction bases unmatched: 9. The CDR3 DNA follows: TGTGCCAGCAGTGAAACCCGACAGGGCGCCATGAACACTGAAGCTTTCTTT. This encodes CASSETRQGAMNTEAFF.

At least ten counts were recorded for this clonotype. The chain carries TRBV12-3 or TRBV12-4 and TRBJ2-5, with 8 bases fitting TRBD2. Unmatched junction bases numbered 4, after V lost 2 bases and J lost 2 bases. This CDR3 comprises 15 residues. The CDR3 DNA is TGTGCCAGCAGTTTATTCCGGGGGGGACAAGAGACCCAGTACTTC. Translating gives CASSLFRGGQETQYF.

On this clonotype itself: A much larger clone is a single base away; this may be a read error. The chain uses TRBV18 and TRBJ2-5, with a tentative D call TRBD1 (5 bases). Germline lookup yields CDR1 KGHSH and CDR2 LQKENI. Trimming pared 3 bases from V and 0 bases from J, leaving 14 bases between. The CDR3 loop spans 16 amino acids. CDR3 region: CASSPNTTGYQETQYF. The CDR3, as DNA: TGTGCCAGCTCACCCAATACTACAGGATACCAAGAGACCCAGTACTTC.

This clonotype has just a few counts. Since a much larger clone is just one base distant, this may be a read error. The chain combines TRBV11-2 with TRBJ1-3, with a weak D call TRBD1 (6 bases). The CDR3 spans 15 residues. Germline CDR1 and CDR2: SGHAT and FQNNGV. Trimming left V 5 bases short and J 2 bases short, with 13 bases between. The CDR3 region has the DNA TGTGCCAGCAGCCGACAGGAGGCGGCTGGAAACACCATATATTTT. It specifies CASSRQEAAGNTIYF.

About this clonotype: An end of the junction does not agree with germline; a read error may underlie this. The rearrangement links TRBV19 to TRBJ2-1; perhaps TRBD1 as D (6 bases). In germline, CDR1 is LNHDA, CDR2 SQIVND (reference sequence). The CDR3 sequence is 15 residues long. The CDR3: CTSRPGHFSYNEQFF. CDR3 bases: TGTACCAGTAGACCGGGACACTTCTCCTACAATGAGCAGTTCTTC. Full variable domain (rest looked up from reference TRBV19 and TRBJ2-1): DGGITQSPKYLFRKEGQNVTLSCEQNLNHDAMYWYRQDPGQGLRLIYYSQIVNDFQKGDIAEGYSVSREKKESFPLTVTSAQKNPTAFYLCTSRPGHFSYNEQFFGPGTRLTVL.